Below are 32 T cell receptor beta chains sequenced from a single sample in a study of blood T cell repertoires in COVID-19 (dated by TCRdb to 2020 to 2022). The library was produced with the immunoSEQ multiplex PCR assay. The immuneACCESS repertoire file appears here via TCRdb, limited to in-frame rearrangements. These files lack a portion of the clones; in checked studies, under half of the deficit traces to unresolved V genes, and the cause of the others is not known. The table for this sample lists roughly 200,000 clones; more than 75% of them were counted only once. 3% to 3.5% of the sample comes from the top ten. The sequenced sample consisted of peripheral blood. The receptors here all came from a man in his sixties with acute or convalescent COVID-19.

The rearrangement uses TRBV13 and TRBJ1-1; 10 nucleotides align to TRBD1. The CDR3 extends over 14 amino acids. J gave up 10 bases and V 5 bases, and 10 bases lay outside the gene matches. Germline CDR1 PRHDT, CDR2 FYEKMQ (reference sequence). CDR3 nucleotides: TGTGCCAGCAGCGAGACCGACAGGGGGCGCTTAGCTTTCTTT. Its translation is CASSETDRGRLAFF.

This clone was seen only once. CDR3 region: CASSPLRGDRNFGFF. In DNA, the CDR3 is TGTGCCAGCAGTCCCCTACGGGGGGACAGGAATTTCGGTTTCTTT. V and J are TRBV28 and TRBJ1-1, with 8 bases matching TRBD1. The CDR3 has 15 residues. After removal of 5 bases from V and 13 bases from J, the junction contained 18 bases not matched to a gene. Germline values: CDR1 MDHEN, CDR2 SYDVKM.

The V call is TRBV4-1, the J call TRBJ2-7; 9 bases match TRBD1. Germline CDR1 MGHRA, CDR2 YSYEKL. Losses at the gene ends were 3 bases for V and 7 bases for J; bases not matched to a gene: 13. This CDR3 contains 16 residues. The DNA of the CDR3 is TGCGCCAGCAGCCATCAGCCCGGGACAGGGTCGGGAGAGCAGTACTTC. It codes for CASSHQPGTGSGEQYF.

The V gene is TRBV6-5, the J gene TRBJ2-2; 9 bases are shared with TRBD2. The germline CDR1 and CDR2 sequences are MNHEY and SVGAGI. The CDR3 contains 15 residues. With 7 bases clipped from V and 6 bases from J, the junction kept 9 bases outside the gene matches. For the CDR3, the DNA is TGTGCCAGCAATGCGGCGGGGGGGCCCTCCGGGGAGCTGTTTTTT. This encodes CASNAAGGPSGELFF.

The gene calls are TRBV11-2 and TRBJ2-5; D gene ambiguous. Trimming shortened V by 0 bases and J by 4 bases, and 15 bases separated the two germline ends. CDR1 is SGHAT, CDR2 FQNNGV, per germline. The CDR3 consists of 16 residues. CDR3 nucleotides: TGTGCCAGCAGCTTAGATTTAGCCCAATTTGGAGAGACCCAGTACTTC. This codes for CASSLDLAQFGETQYF.

V is TRBV4-1 and J is TRBJ1-1; TRBD1 might be the D (6 bases). Germline CDR1 reads MGHRA; CDR2 reads YSYEKL. V was pared by 4 bases and J by 4 bases, with 7 bases between. There are 12 residues in the CDR3. Here the CDR3 DNA reads TGCGCCAGCAGCCCCAGGGGCACTGAAGCTTTCTTT. This encodes CASSPRGTEAFF.

This clone was counted a single time. The rearrangement joins TRBV11-2 to TRBJ2-7, with D possibly being TRBD1 (6 bases). Deletions cut 5 bases from V and 3 bases from J, with 23 bases between. The germline V gene has CDR1 SGHAT and CDR2 FQNNGV. This CDR3 spans 17 amino acids. CDR3 sequence reads: CASSPLLPGQPDYEQYF. CDR3 DNA sequence: TGTGCCAGCAGCCCCCTGCTGCCCGGACAGCCTGACTACGAGCAGTACTTC.

The CDR3 loop reads CAWRRRGLTGELFF. CDR3 bases: TGTGCCTGGAGACGAAGGGGCCTTACCGGGGAGCTGTTTTTT. V is TRBV30 and J is TRBJ2-2, with D possibly being TRBD1 (5 bases). Per the germline V gene, CDR1 is GTSNPN and CDR2 is SVGIG (reference sequence). This CDR3 is built from 14 residues. Trimming cost V 3 bases and J 5 bases, with 13 bases left between them.

CDR3 sequence: CASSSVTSGAITDTQYF. The CDR3 nucleotides read TGTGCCAGCAGCTCCGTGACTAGCGGGGCGATCACAGATACGCAGTATTTT. The rearrangement joins TRBV11-2 to TRBJ2-3; TRBD2 matches 11 bases. CDR3 size: 17 residues. Germline CDR1 reads SGHAT; CDR2 reads FQNNGV. The V segment lost 4 bases and the J segment 2 bases; nucleotides outside the gene matches: 8. The variable domain in full, with the rest retrieved from reference TRBV11-2 and TRBJ2-3, is EAGVAQSPRYKIIEKRQSVAFWCNPISGHATLYWYQQILGQGPKLLIQFQNNGVVDDSQLPKDRFSAERLKGVDSTLKIQPAKLEDSAVYLCASSSVTSGAITDTQYFGPGTRLTVL.

V gene TRBV5-1 combines with J gene TRBJ2-5, with D perhaps matching TRBD1 (5 bases). The CDR3 is 17 residues long. V lost 0 bases, J lost 1 base, and 16 bases lay in between. The V gene's germline CDR1 is SGHRS and CDR2 YFSETQ. In DNA form, the CDR3 reads TGCGCCAGCAGCTTGGCCCTGCAGGGCTCACTCCAAGAGACCCAGTACTTC. Protein: CASSLALQGSLQETQYF.

The chain employs TRBV5-3 and TRBJ1-1; 8 bases fit TRBD1. TRBV5-3 is noted as an ORF with a role that remains uncertain. Trimming at V came to 0 bases and at J to 6 bases, leaving 7 bases not matched to a gene. This CDR3 has 15 residues. CDR3 region: CARSLDGDRTPEAFF. For the CDR3, the DNA is TGTGCCAGAAGCTTGGATGGGGACAGGACCCCTGAAGCTTTCTTT.

The chain has TRBV18 and TRBJ2-5, with D uncertain. Germline loops: CDR1 KGHSH, CDR2 LQKENI. The CDR3 is made up of 15 amino acids. Between the trimmed V and J ends, which lost 6 bases and 1 base, there was a span of 15 bases. CDR3 amino acids: CASSLFDMPQETQYF. CDR3 nucleotides: TGTGCCAGCTCCCTATTCGACATGCCCCAAGAGACCCAGTACTTC.

V gene TRBV19 combines with J gene TRBJ2-1; 8 bases line up with TRBD2. The V gene end was trimmed by 4 bases and the J gene end by 4 bases; junction bases not matched to a gene: 6. In germline, CDR1 is LNHDA, CDR2 SQIVND (reference sequence). CDR3 length: 15 residues. For the CDR3, the DNA is TGTGCCAGTAGTAATATAGCGGGGCAGTACAATGAGCAGTTCTTC. This encodes CASSNIAGQYNEQFF.

The chain is built from TRBV19 and TRBJ1-2; D not resolved. Germline V gene lookup returns CDR1 LNHDA and CDR2 SQIVND (reference sequence). This CDR3 is built from 17 residues. Trimming took off 4 bases at V and 0 bases at J, with 18 bases between the two ends. The CDR3 spells CASSNGGGFDPNYGYTF. CDR3 DNA: TGTGCCAGTAGTAACGGCGGAGGGTTCGACCCTAACTATGGCTACACCTTC. The complete variable domain, with remaining parts taken from reference TRBV19 and TRBJ1-2, reads DGGITQSPKYLFRKEGQNVTLSCEQNLNHDAMYWYRQDPGQGLRLIYYSQIVNDFQKGDIAEGYSVSREKKESFPLTVTSAQKNPTAFYLCASSNGGGFDPNYGYTFGSGTRLTVV.

The rearrangement joins TRBV7-9 to TRBJ1-1; 12 bases match TRBD1. With 1 base clipped from V and 7 bases from J, the junction kept 10 bases outside the gene matches. Germline CDR1 is SEHNR and CDR2 is FQNEAQ (reference sequence). The CDR3 contains 17 residues. CDR3 sequence reads: CASSLGITGTGGGEAFF. The CDR3 DNA reads TGTGCCAGCAGCTTAGGGATAACCGGGACAGGGGGCGGTGAAGCTTTCTTT.

This clone was observed a single time. The V call is TRBV9, the J call TRBJ1-2, with 7 bases matching TRBD1. Germline values: CDR1 SGDLS, CDR2 YYNGEE. The CDR3 has 14 amino acids. V shed 0 bases and J 6 bases; nucleotides not matched to a gene: 5. CDR3 region: CASSVVTGTDGYTF. Here the CDR3 DNA reads TGTGCCAGCAGCGTAGTAACCGGGACAGATGGCTACACCTTC. Complete variable domain (other parts from reference TRBV9 and TRBJ1-2): DSGVTQTPKHLITATGQRVTLRCSPRSGDLSVYWYQQSLDQGLQFLIQYYNGEERAKGNILERFSAQQFPDLHSELNLSSLELGDSALYFCASSVVTGTDGYTFGSGTRLTVV.

This clone occurred a few times. V gene TRBV4-2 combines with J gene TRBJ2-2, with 8 bases identical to TRBD2. V lost 4 bases and J lost 1; bases outside the gene matches: 5. The CDR3 covers 16 residues. From germline, CDR1 is LGHNA and CDR2 YNFKEQ. CDR3 coding DNA: TGTGCCAGCAGCCCCGGGGGGGGATGGAACACCGGGGAGCTGTTTTTT. This codes for CASSPGGGWNTGELFF.

V usage is TRBV7-9 and J usage is TRBJ1-6; possible D gene TRBD1, 6 bases. V shed 1 base and J shed 11 bases, with 15 bases lying between them. Germline CDR1 SEHNR, CDR2 FQNEAQ (reference sequence). The CDR3 consists of 15 residues. The CDR3 protein is CASSLEPQGLTPLHF. The CDR3 DNA reads TGTGCCAGCAGCTTAGAGCCCCAGGGGTTGACACCCCTCCACTTT. The full variable domain, completed using reference TRBV7-9 and TRBJ1-6, is DTGVSQNPRHKITKRGQNVTFRCDPISEHNRLYWYRQTLGQGPEFLTYFQNEAQLEKSRLLSDRFSAERPKGSFSTLEIQRTEQGDSAMYLCASSLEPQGLTPLHFGNGTRLTVT.

The chain links TRBV12-5 to TRBJ1-2, with D maybe TRBD1 (6 bases). The germline V gene has CDR1 LGHNT and CDR2 FRNRAP. The CDR3 is 13 amino acids. Trimming pared 3 bases from V and 2 bases from J, leaving 7 bases between. Here the CDR3 reads CASGLGQNYGYTF. The CDR3 nucleotides read TGTGCTAGTGGTTTAGGACAGAACTATGGCTACACCTTC.

The chain has TRBV7-4 and TRBJ1-5; TRBD1 matches 7 bases. This CDR3 region has 22 residues. Germline assignment: CDR1 SGHVT and CDR2 SQSDAQ. V was pared by 5 bases and J by 0 bases, with 25 bases of the junction left unmatched. CDR3 in amino acids: CASSDGKFEPGQFQYSNQPQHF. DNA of the CDR3: TGTGCCAGCAGCGATGGGAAGTTTGAACCGGGACAGTTCCAATATAGCAATCAGCCCCAGCATTTT.

J is TRBJ1-2 and V is TRBV5-1; no clear D gene. The CDR3 has 15 residues. The germline V gene encodes CDR1 SGHRS and CDR2 YFSETQ. V lost 0 bases to trimming and J lost 6 bases, with 15 bases between them. The CDR3 DNA sequence: TGCGCCAGCAGCTTGGTCGGCGGAGGGTGGGATGGCTACACCTTC. Protein product: CASSLVGGGWDGYTF.

J is TRBJ2-5 and V is TRBV2, with TRBD2 matching 8 bases. This CDR3 has 12 residues. The J segment lost 4 bases and the V segment lost 7 bases, leaving 2 bases of the junction unmatched. CDR1 is SNHLY and CDR2 is FYNNEI in the germline V gene. In DNA, the CDR3 is TGTGCCAGCAACCGGGGGGGAGAGACCCAGTACTTC. It specifies CASNRGGETQYF.

This clone was recorded once. The chain employs TRBV6-6 and TRBJ2-4, with 15 bases aligning to TRBD2. The CDR3 consists of 18 residues. The V gene's germline CDR1 is MNHNY and CDR2 SVGAGI (reference sequence). Unmatched junction bases numbered 7, after V lost 5 bases and J lost 2 bases. CDR3 in amino acids: CASSPWTSGGASKNIQYF. Written as DNA, the CDR3 is TGTGCCAGCAGTCCCTGGACTAGCGGGGGGGCTTCCAAAAACATTCAGTACTTC.

This clone has just one count. This rearrangement joins TRBV3-1 (or the pseudogene TRBV3-2) to TRBJ2-7, with a weak D call TRBD2 (6 bases). This CDR3 region has 14 residues. V was trimmed by 2 bases and J by 8 bases, leaving 16 bases between them. From germline, CDR1 is LGHDT and CDR2 YNNKEL (reference sequence). For the CDR3, the DNA is TGTGCCAGCAGCCAAACTACTCGAGGACTACAGCAGTACTTC. Protein: CASSQTTRGLQQYF.

The CDR3 DNA reads as TGTGCCAGCAGCGGGTTCCTGGGAGGTACTGAAGCTTTCTTT. Translation gives CASSGFLGGTEAFF. V and J are TRBV11-2 and TRBJ1-1; D is ambiguous. V lost 5 bases and J 5 bases, leaving 15 bases between the germline ends. CDR3 size: 14 residues. From germline, CDR1 is SGHAT and CDR2 FQNNGV.

The chain carries TRBV12-3 or TRBV12-4 and TRBJ2-5; a weak D match, TRBD2 (5 bases). Trimming stripped 6 bases from V and 9 bases from J, with 14 bases between. The CDR3 loop spans 12 amino acids. CDR3 DNA: TGTGCCAGCAGCCTCGGTCCGAGGGCCCAGTACTTC. Encoded protein: CASSLGPRAQYF.

The chain employs TRBV9 and TRBJ2-2; no clear D. V lost 3 bases, J lost 4 bases, and 7 bases lay in between. CDR3 length equals 13 residues. CDR1 and CDR2 (germline): SGDLS, YYNGEE. CDR3 protein: CASSATVTGELFF. The CDR3 DNA sequence: TGTGCCAGCAGCGCTACGGTCACCGGGGAGCTGTTTTTT. The whole variable domain, remainder taken from reference TRBV9 and TRBJ2-2, is DSGVTQTPKHLITATGQRVTLRCSPRSGDLSVYWYQQSLDQGLQFLIQYYNGEERAKGNILERFSAQQFPDLHSELNLSSLELGDSALYFCASSATVTGELFFGEGSRLTVL.

This clone was picked up a small number of times. The chain couples TRBV28 to TRBJ1-1; 8 bases match TRBD1. The CDR3 has 12 amino acids. The germline V gene encodes CDR1 MDHEN and CDR2 SYDVKM. Losses at the gene ends were 2 bases for V and 9 bases for J; bases not matched to a gene: 2. CDR3 sequence: CASSLRQGQAFF. The CDR3, as DNA: TGTGCCAGCAGTTTACGACAGGGGCAAGCTTTCTTT.

V and J are TRBV18 and TRBJ1-3; a weak D match, TRBD1 (6 bases). The CDR3 spans 17 residues. The V gene's germline CDR1 is KGHSH and CDR2 LQKENI. V lost 3 bases, J lost 5 bases, and 20 bases lay in between. The CDR3 region has the DNA TGTGCCAGCTCACCCACCGGCGGTCAGGGGTGGAGAAACACCATATATTTT. Amino acids: CASSPTGGQGWRNTIYF.

This clone was detected a few times. In DNA, the CDR3 is TGTGCCAGCAGCCCGCGGGACAGCCCTAACTATGGCTACACCTTC. Its protein is CASSPRDSPNYGYTF. This rearrangement joins TRBV5-4 to TRBJ1-2; 7 bases are shared with TRBD1. CDR3 length equals 15 residues. The trim removed 4 bases at V and 0 bases at J, leaving 6 bases unmatched. Germline V gene sequence: CDR1 SGHNT, CDR2 YYREEE (reference sequence).

The chain employs TRBV27 and TRBJ1-4; D call uncertain. Germline V gives CDR1 MNHEY, CDR2 SMNVEV (reference sequence). V lost 4 bases to trimming and J lost 14 bases, with 17 bases between them. There are 13 residues in the CDR3. DNA for the CDR3: TGTGCCAGCAGTTCCTCTCCCCGCCGGAGGCTGTTTTTT. It is translated as CASSSSPRRRLFF.

This clone was seen a single time. The V gene is TRBV3-1 (or the pseudogene TRBV3-2), the J gene TRBJ2-6, with D maybe TRBD1 (6 bases). Per the germline V gene, CDR1 is LGHDT and CDR2 is YNNKEL (reference sequence). This CDR3 is 17 amino acids long. Trimming removed 2 bases from V and 0 bases from J, with 11 bases in between. This chain's CDR3 is CASSQPTGISGANVLTF. CDR3 nucleotides: TGTGCCAGCAGCCAACCGACAGGTATCTCTGGGGCCAACGTCCTGACTTTC.